This is a list of T cell receptor beta chains from one sample in a study of shared clonotypes between healthy human individuals. Sequencing was performed with immunoSEQ multiplex PCR; in TCRdb, only in-frame clones are kept and a portion is missing. The sample includes hundreds of thousands of clones, 95% to 98% of them seen just once. The sequenced sample consisted of naive CD4+ T cells sorted from blood. The source of these receptors is a woman aged 25 to 45 in good health. Both conserved end residues are part of each CDR3. Fields, in order: CDR3 protein, CDR3 DNA, V gene, J gene, D gene, clone size, CDR3 length. The D gene is left open where the match is weak. Some rows have no size entry. The others give once, few or many, or a class for an expanded clone.

CASSLSGMQFF	TGTGCCAGCAGCTTAAGCGGGATGCAGTTCTTC	TRBV7-2	TRBJ2-1	TRBD2	-	11
CASSQDQRFNEQFF	TGCGCCAGCAGCCAAGATCAGCGTTTCAATGAGCAGTTCTTC	TRBV4-1	TRBJ2-1	-	-	14
CASSSPTGVNSPLHF	TGTGCCAGCAGTTCCCCGACAGGGGTTAATTCACCCCTCCACTTT	TRBV28	TRBJ1-6	TRBD1	-	15
CASSQGTDSNQPQHF	TGCGCCAGCAGCCAGGGGACGGATAGCAATCAGCCCCAGCATTTT	TRBV4-1	TRBJ1-5	-	-	15
CASSFGGPFYEQYF	TGTGCCAGCAGTTTTGGCGGGCCGTTCTACGAGCAGTACTTC	TRBV28	TRBJ2-7	-	once	14
CASSRDRRKAYEQYF	TGTGCCAGCAGTCGGGACAGGCGTAAGGCCTACGAGCAGTACTTC	TRBV6-5	TRBJ2-7	TRBD1	-	15
CASSPWTGKNTEAFF	TGCGCCAGCAGCCCTTGGACAGGGAAGAACACTGAAGCTTTCTTT	TRBV5-1	TRBJ1-1	TRBD1	-	15
CASSEGLAGNEQFF	TGTGCCAGCAGTGAGGGACTAGCGGGGAATGAGCAGTTCTTC	TRBV2	TRBJ2-1	TRBD2	-	14
CASSSGTATYEQYF	TGTGCCAGCAGCTCCGGGACAGCTACCTACGAGCAGTACTTC	TRBV28	TRBJ2-7	TRBD1	-	14
CASSDLRERGNEQFF	TGCGCCAGCAGTGACTTGAGGGAGAGGGGGAATGAGCAGTTCTTC	TRBV10-1	TRBJ2-1	-	-	15
CASSIIVQGQGEQFF	TGTGCCAGCAGCATAATCGTCCAGGGGCAAGGTGAGCAGTTCTTC	TRBV11-2	TRBJ2-1	-	-	15
CASSRTSGYYNEQFF	TGTGCCAGCAGCAGGACTAGCGGTTACTACAATGAGCAGTTCTTC	TRBV7-2	TRBJ2-1	TRBD2	-	15
CASSYSTRQPSGYTF	TGTGCCAGCAGTTACTCGACTCGCCAGCCGTCTGGCTACACCTTC	TRBV28	TRBJ1-2	-	once	15
CASSYSSGAVTGELFF	TGTGCCAGCAGTTACTCATCGGGGGCTGTAACCGGGGAGCTGTTTTTT	TRBV6-5	TRBJ2-2	-	-	16
CAWKGNTEAFF	TGTGCCTGGAAAGGGAACACTGAAGCTTTCTTT	TRBV30	TRBJ1-1	-	few	11
CASSPREWGSGNQPQHF	TGTGCCAGCAGTCCCCGAGAGTGGGGTTCGGGCAATCAGCCCCAGCATTTT	TRBV28	TRBJ1-5	-	-	17
CASSLVAGGPYEQYF	TGCGCCAGCAGCTTGGTAGCGGGAGGGCCCTACGAGCAGTACTTC	TRBV5-1	TRBJ2-7	TRBD2	-	15
CASKGGRNEKLFF	TGTGCCAGCAAAGGGGGGCGAAATGAAAAACTGTTTTTT	TRBV28	TRBJ1-4	-	-	13
CASSPTVAYEQYF	TGTGCCAGCTCACCAACAGTTGCCTACGAGCAGTACTTC	TRBV18	TRBJ2-7	-	-	13
CASSQALGTQYF	TGTGCCAGCAGTCAAGCCTTAGGAACCCAGTACTTC	TRBV2	TRBJ2-5	-	-	12
CAISAGTSGRGGYEQYF	TGTGCCATCAGTGCCGGGACTAGCGGGAGAGGGGGCTACGAGCAGTACTTC	TRBV10-3	TRBJ2-7	TRBD2	-	17
CASTLASGRGEQFF	TGTGCCAGTACGTTGGCTAGCGGGAGAGGTGAGCAGTTCTTC	TRBV19	TRBJ2-1	TRBD2	-	14
CASSEETSGSEQYF	TGTGCCAGCAGTGAAGAGACTAGCGGGAGCGAGCAGTACTTC	TRBV2	TRBJ2-7	TRBD2	-	14
CASSPLSGKDYEQYF	TGTGCCAGCTCACCATTGTCGGGGAAGGACTACGAGCAGTACTTC	TRBV18	TRBJ2-7	-	-	15
CSARGELEQYF	TGCAGTGCTAGAGGTGAATTGGAGCAGTACTTC	TRBV20-1	TRBJ2-7	-	-	11
CASSERTSGRKIITDTQYF	TGTGCCAGCAGCGAGAGGACTAGCGGGAGGAAAATCATAACAGATACGCAGTATTTT	TRBV2	TRBJ2-3	TRBD2	-	19
CSAGPRLYTDTQYF	TGCAGCGCGGGGCCTAGACTGTACACAGATACGCAGTATTTT	TRBV29-1	TRBJ2-3	-	-	14
CASSTGQGGGGTQYF	TGTGCCAGCAGTACCGGACAGGGCGGTGGTGGGACCCAGTACTTC	TRBV6-5	TRBJ2-5	TRBD1	-	15
CASSLPPPGAAYNEQFF	TGTGCCAGCAGCTTACCCCCACCGGGAGCAGCCTACAATGAGCAGTTCTTC	TRBV5-8	TRBJ2-1	-	-	17
CASKPRWGSPLHF	TGTGCCAGCAAACCCAGGTGGGGTTCACCCCTCCACTTT	TRBV28	TRBJ1-6	-	-	13
CASSITLGRGGEKLFF	TGTGCCAGTAGTATAACTTTGGGGCGCGGAGGGGAAAAACTGTTTTTT	TRBV19	TRBJ1-4	-	-	16
CASSQVGNYNSPLHF	TGTGCCAGCAGCCAAGTTGGGAATTATAATTCACCCCTCCACTTT	TRBV14	TRBJ1-6	-	-	15
CASSSDRGLNEQYF	TGCGCCAGCAGCTCGGACAGGGGGCTAAACGAGCAGTACTTC	TRBV5-1	TRBJ2-7	TRBD1	-	14
CASSPGTRYNEQFF	TGTGCCAGCTCACCAGGGACTAGGTACAATGAGCAGTTCTTC	TRBV18	TRBJ2-1	TRBD2	-	14
CASSLDLNPGPQHF	TGTGCCAGCAGCTTAGACCTCAATCCGGGGCCCCAGCATTTT	TRBV7-9	TRBJ1-5	-	-	14
CASRDKETPLHF	TGTGCTAGCCGGGACAAGGAAACCCCGTTACACTTT	TRBV19	TRBJ1-6	-	-	12
CASSLGVLAGVGEQFF	TGTGCCAGCAGCTTAGGAGTACTAGCGGGAGTGGGTGAGCAGTTCTTC	TRBV11-3	TRBJ2-1	TRBD2	-	16
CSVDLEDIQYF	TGCAGCGTTGATCTGGAGGACATTCAGTACTTC	TRBV29-1	TRBJ2-4	-	-	11